What follows is one T cell receptor (beta chain) and its context. The antigen is undetermined. Time point here: patch test 3, about 24 weeks after DPC sensitization. As for treatment: therapeutic diphenylcyclopropenone sensitization with weekly scalp DPC. The entry originates in a study of human T cells and chemical hapten exposure. Overall study: Alopecia areata, totalis or universalis was found in mostly female patients.

In TCRdb, the RACE reads were re-called with MiXCR into one record per CDR3 protein. Found here are more than 95,000 distinct CDR3 sequences, about 28% of them singletons; the top ten hold 10%. Study-level findings and limits: TCRs at a frequency above 1 in 1000 stayed unchanged with DPC sensitization.

The specimen comprised whole blood, sampled in connection with sensitization to the hapten diphenylcyclopropenone (DPC). The TCR sequence derives from a middle-aged man with alopecia areata. Some clones in this sample may be carry-over from other donors' samples.

CDR3 in DNA: TGTGCCAGCTGTGCACCGGTGGCTAGCGGGGCGTCTGGGGCCAACGTCCTGACTTTC. The encoded protein is CASCAPVASGASGANVLTF. The chain uses TRBV18 and TRBJ2-6, with 9 bases matching TRBD2. The junction had 14 bases not matched to a gene; V was cut back by 7 bases and J by 1 base. The CDR3 is 19 residues long. Germline lookup yields CDR1 KGHSH and CDR2 LQKENI.